This TCR beta chain was recovered during a study of long-term antiretroviral therapy in people with HIV. Study-level points and caveats: Repertoire dominance by clones expanded before ART was seen at all time points. Collection spanned 2004 to 2017; ART regimens may be less effective than current ones.

Inclusion required at least two post-ART and at least one pre-ART PBMC samples. A note on this clone: Its antigen is unidentified.

Germline-derived CDR1 and CDR2 are KGHSH and LQKENI. Trimming shortened V by 6 bases and J by 4 bases, and 12 bases separated the two germline ends. The length of the CDR3 is 13 residues. Running of the v3.0 immunoSEQ assay took place at survey level. Data came from immunoSEQ multiplex PCR; TCRdb stores just in-frame clones and leaves some out. The sample yields about 38,000 clones, 80% seen once. This receptor was identified in a man aged 18 to 30 with HIV. The rearrangement uses TRBV18 and TRBJ2-5; D is unclear. The sample in question was unsorted PBMCs, obtained 1.5 years after starting antiretroviral therapy. CDR3 nucleotides: TGTGCCAGCTCGCTCCAAGGCGGAGAGACCCAGTACTTC. Translation gives CASSLQGGETQYF.